This is a list of T cell receptor beta chains from one sample in a study of blood T cell repertoires in COVID-19. TCRdb's table, derived via immunoSEQ multiplex PCR, lists solely in-frame clones and lacks some. This sample yields 85,000 to 100,000 clones, of which approximately 84% are seen a single time; approximately 15% belongs to the top ten. Sequenced sample: peripheral blood. The receptors were gathered from an older woman with acute or convalescent COVID-19. CDR3s include the opening cysteine and the closing phenylalanine or tryptophan. A D gene is named only where the DNA matches it firmly. Expanded clones get a size class; other rows say once, few or many, or leave the size out.

j_call v_call d_call clone_size cdr3_aa cdr3_nt
TRBJ1-5 TRBV27 . . CASSLSKGDQPQHF TGTGCCAGCAGTTTATCGAAGGGGGATCAGCCCCAGCATTTT
TRBJ2-3 TRBV9 TRBD2 . CASSVVPAGGHTQYF TGTGCCAGCAGCGTGGTTCCGGCGGGGGGGCATACGCAGTATTTT
TRBJ1-5 TRBV19 TRBD1 . CASRQTGKAQPQHF TGTGCCAGTAGGCAGACAGGGAAGGCTCAGCCCCAGCATTTT
TRBJ1-1 TRBV30 . . CAWRVGQGLSNTEAFF TGTGCCTGGAGGGTGGGGCAGGGACTATCGAACACTGAAGCTTTCTTT
TRBJ2-1 TRBV27 TRBD2 once CASSFLGGGADEQFF TGTGCCAGCAGTTTCCTTGGCGGGGGAGCCGATGAGCAGTTCTTC
TRBJ2-3 TRBV7-2 . . CASSQARVNTDTQYF TGTGCCAGCAGCCAAGCCAGGGTTAACACAGATACGCAGTATTTT
TRBJ2-7 TRBV18 TRBD1 . CASSKGNTGAREQYF TGTGCCAGTTCAAAGGGAAATACAGGGGCCCGCGAGCAGTACTTC
TRBJ1-6 TRBV6-5 . . CASSPSGGRSPLHF TGTGCCAGCAGCCCCTCGGGGGGCCGGTCACCCCTCCACTTT
TRBJ2-5 TRBV7-3 . . CASGAGGVGTQYF TGTGCCAGCGGGGCAGGAGGGGTCGGGACCCAGTACTTC
TRBJ2-1 TRBV7-9 . . CASSPRRSSSEQFF TGTGCCAGCAGCCCCCGGAGGTCTTCAAGTGAGCAGTTCTTC
TRBJ1-6 TRBV5-4 TRBD1 . CASSVDRDSPLHF TGTGCCAGCAGCGTGGACAGGGACTCACCCCTCCACTTT
TRBJ1-4 TRBV6-5 . . CASSYTGSNEKLFF TGTGCCAGCAGTTACACAGGGTCTAATGAAAAACTGTTTTTT
TRBJ2-7 TRBV18 . . CASSASSYEQYF TGTGCCAGCTCAGCGAGCTCCTACGAGCAGTACTTC
TRBJ2-1 TRBV18 TRBD2 . CASSPLAGGEDEQFF TGTGCCAGCTCACCTCTAGCGGGGGGTGAGGATGAGCAGTTCTTC
TRBJ2-1 TRBV19 TRBD2 . CASSTSGGHSLGQFF TGTGCCAGTAGCACTAGCGGGGGGCATTCATTGGGGCAGTTCTTC
TRBJ2-2 TRBV13 . . CASRTGNTGELFF TGTGCCAGCAGAACCGGGAACACCGGGGAGCTGTTTTTT
TRBJ2-5 TRBV11-2 . few CASSLVKETQYF TGTGCCAGCAGCTTAGTTAAAGAGACCCAGTACTTC
TRBJ2-1 TRBV10-1 . . CASSQTGSSYNEQFF TGCGCCAGCAGTCAAACAGGGAGCTCCTACAATGAGCAGTTCTTC
TRBJ1-1 TRBV7-9 TRBD1 . CASSNQQGVKIEAFF TGTGCCAGCAGCAACCAACAGGGGGTAAAGATTGAAGCTTTCTTT
TRBJ2-1 TRBV6-2/TRBV6-3 . . CASSSSAVTFSYNEQFF TGTGCCAGCAGTTCCTCGGCCGTAACCTTCTCCTACAATGAGCAGTTCTTC
TRBJ2-7 TRBV21-1 . . CASSPSPGGRLTYEQYF TGTGCCAGCAGTCCCTCCCCGGGGGGGCGTCTTACCTACGAGCAGTACTTC
TRBJ1-2 TRBV25-1 TRBD1 . CASSGTGTDYGYTF TGTGCCAGCAGTGGGACAGGGACGGACTATGGCTACACCTTC
TRBJ2-7 TRBV30 . . CAWSRGAAYEQYF TGTGCCTGGAGTCGGGGGGCTGCCTACGAGCAGTACTTC
TRBJ2-1 TRBV30 TRBD2 few CAWSGLAGNEQFF TGTGCCTGGAGTGGCCTAGCGGGAAATGAGCAGTTCTTC
TRBJ1-4 TRBV28 TRBD1 . CASSTGGLSTNEKLFF TGTGCCAGCAGTACAGGGGGCCTCTCAACTAATGAAAAACTGTTTTTT
TRBJ1-1 TRBV27 . . CASRLGREGSAFF TGTGCCAGCAGATTAGGCAGGGAGGGATCCGCTTTCTTT
TRBJ1-2 TRBV2 . . CASSEYSDARGVGYTF TGTGCCAGCAGTGAATATTCGGACGCCCGGGGAGTCGGCTACACCTTC
TRBJ1-3 TRBV7-9 . . CASSYGQHSGNTIYF TGTGCCAGCAGCTACGGACAGCACTCTGGAAACACCATATATTTT
TRBJ1-6 TRBV5-1 . . CASSLDGASNSPLHF TGCGCCAGCAGCTTGGATGGAGCGAGCAATTCACCCCTCCACTTT
TRBJ2-7 TRBV28 TRBD1 . CASSLLGRGLSLGEQYF TGTGCCAGCAGTTTATTGGGCAGGGGGCTGAGCTTGGGCGAGCAGTACTTC
TRBJ1-1 TRBV7-9 . . CAMSGGFTNTEAFF TGTGCCATGAGTGGAGGGTTTACGAACACTGAAGCTTTCTTT
TRBJ1-2 TRBV7-8 . . CASSLGVRGGYTF TGTGCCAGCAGCTTAGGCGTTAGGGGCGGCTACACCTTC
TRBJ1-1 TRBV5-1 . . CASRPIRGPNTEAFF TGCGCCAGCAGACCCATCAGAGGTCCGAACACTGAAGCTTTCTTT
TRBJ2-7 TRBV4-2 TRBD1 . CASSQDSGQGSYEQYF TGTGCCAGCAGCCAAGATAGTGGACAGGGCTCCTACGAGCAGTACTTC
TRBJ1-3 TRBV7-2 . few CASSLTGYGNTIYF TGTGCCAGCAGCCTTACAGGGTACGGAAACACCATATATTTT
TRBJ2-3 TRBV2 . . CASTRADTQYF TGTGCCAGCACACGGGCAGATACGCAGTATTTT
TRBJ1-5 TRBV7-3 . . CASSSTGGSNQPQHF TGTGCCAGCAGTTCCACCGGGGGAAGCAATCAGCCCCAGCATTTT
TRBJ2-2 TRBV7-3 . few CASSSGPRVGGTGELFF TGTGCCAGCAGCTCGGGACCCAGGGTGGGGGGCACCGGGGAGCTGTTTTTT